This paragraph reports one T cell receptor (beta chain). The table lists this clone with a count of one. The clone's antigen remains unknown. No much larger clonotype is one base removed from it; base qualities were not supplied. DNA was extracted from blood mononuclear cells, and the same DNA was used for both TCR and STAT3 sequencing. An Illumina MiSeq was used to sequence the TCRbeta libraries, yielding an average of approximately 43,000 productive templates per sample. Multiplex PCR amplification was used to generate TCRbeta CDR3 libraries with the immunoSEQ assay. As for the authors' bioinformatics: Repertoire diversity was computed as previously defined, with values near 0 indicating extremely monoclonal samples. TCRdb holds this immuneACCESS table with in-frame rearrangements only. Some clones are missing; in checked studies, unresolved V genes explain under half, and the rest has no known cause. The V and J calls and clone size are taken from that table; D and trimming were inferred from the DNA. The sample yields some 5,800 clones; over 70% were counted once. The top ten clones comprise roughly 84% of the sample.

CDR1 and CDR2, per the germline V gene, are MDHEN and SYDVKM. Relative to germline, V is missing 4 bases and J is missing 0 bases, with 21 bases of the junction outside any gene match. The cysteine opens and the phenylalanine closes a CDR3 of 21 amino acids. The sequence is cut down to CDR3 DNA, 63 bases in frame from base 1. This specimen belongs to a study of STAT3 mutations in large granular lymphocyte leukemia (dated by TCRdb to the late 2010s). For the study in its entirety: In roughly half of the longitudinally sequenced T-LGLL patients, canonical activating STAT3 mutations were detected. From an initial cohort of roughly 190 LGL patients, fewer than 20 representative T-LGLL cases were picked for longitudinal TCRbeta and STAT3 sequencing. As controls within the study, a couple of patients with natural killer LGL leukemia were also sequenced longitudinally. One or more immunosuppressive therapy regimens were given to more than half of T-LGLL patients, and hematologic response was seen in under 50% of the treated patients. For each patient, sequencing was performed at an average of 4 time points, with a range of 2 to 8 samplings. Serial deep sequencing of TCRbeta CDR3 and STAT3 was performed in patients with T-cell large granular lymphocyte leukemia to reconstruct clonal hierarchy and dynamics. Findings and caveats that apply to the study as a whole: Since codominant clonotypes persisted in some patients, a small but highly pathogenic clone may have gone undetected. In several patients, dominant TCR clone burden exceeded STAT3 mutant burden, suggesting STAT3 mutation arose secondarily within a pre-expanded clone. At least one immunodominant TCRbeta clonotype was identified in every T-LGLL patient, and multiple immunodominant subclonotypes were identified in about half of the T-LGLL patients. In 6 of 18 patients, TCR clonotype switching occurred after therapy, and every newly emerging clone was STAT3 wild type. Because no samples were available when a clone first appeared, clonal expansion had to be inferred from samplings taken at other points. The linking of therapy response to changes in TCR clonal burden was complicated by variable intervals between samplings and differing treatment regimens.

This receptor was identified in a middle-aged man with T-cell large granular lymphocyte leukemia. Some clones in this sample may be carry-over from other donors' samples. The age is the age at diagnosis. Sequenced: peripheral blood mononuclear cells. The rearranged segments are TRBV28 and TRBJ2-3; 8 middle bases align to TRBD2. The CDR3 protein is CASSSYSGNVIRGGSTDTQYF. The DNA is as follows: TGTGCCAGCAGTTCGTATAGCGGGAATGTCATCAGGGGTGGTAGCACAGATACGCAGTATTTT. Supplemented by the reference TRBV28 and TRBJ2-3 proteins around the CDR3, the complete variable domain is DVKVTQSSRYLVKRTGEKVFLECVQDMDHENMFWYRQDPGLGLRLIYFSYDVKMKEKGDIPEGYSVSREKKERFSLILESASTNQTSMYLCASSSYSGNVIRGGSTDTQYFGPGTRLTVL.